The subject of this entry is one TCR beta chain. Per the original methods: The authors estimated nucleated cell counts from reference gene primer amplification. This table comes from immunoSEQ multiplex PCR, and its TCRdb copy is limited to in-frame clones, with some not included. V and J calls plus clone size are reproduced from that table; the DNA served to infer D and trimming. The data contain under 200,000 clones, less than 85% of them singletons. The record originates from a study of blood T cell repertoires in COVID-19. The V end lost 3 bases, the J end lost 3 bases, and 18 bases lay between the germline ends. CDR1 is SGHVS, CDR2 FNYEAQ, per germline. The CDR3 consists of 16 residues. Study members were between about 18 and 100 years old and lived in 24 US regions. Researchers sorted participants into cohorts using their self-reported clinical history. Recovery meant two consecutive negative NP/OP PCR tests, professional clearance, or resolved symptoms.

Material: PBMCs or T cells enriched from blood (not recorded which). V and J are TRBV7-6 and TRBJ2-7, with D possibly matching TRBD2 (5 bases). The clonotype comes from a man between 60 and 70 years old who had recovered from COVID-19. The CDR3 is CASSFLTRPSLYEQYF. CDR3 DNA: TGTGCCAGCAGCTTTCTTACTAGGCCCTCCCTCTACGAGCAGTACTTC.